The rows below give T cell receptor beta chains drawn from one sample of a study of T cell repertoires in cytomegalovirus infection. TCRdb passed the reads through MiXCR, listing each CDR3 protein once. The sample holds approximately 180,000 distinct CDR3 sequences, roughly 15% seen once. Sample: CD8+ T cells from PBMCs. Receptors were obtained from a human donor in good health (CMV status not recorded). Some clones in this sample may be carry-over from other donors' samples. CDR3s include the opening cysteine and the closing phenylalanine or tryptophan. Each record gives: V gene, clone size, J gene, CDR3 protein. Some rows have no size entry. The others give once, few or many, or a class for an expanded clone.

>TRBV7-2|many|TRBJ2-5
CASSLGLAAYRETQYF
>TRBV6-6|NA|TRBJ1-6
CASSYGHHGGDTSPLHF
>TRBV14|few|TRBJ2-7
CASSPKGQGYEQYF
>TRBV7-9|NA|TRBJ1-1
CASSRGTAEAFF
>TRBV4-2|NA|TRBJ2-6
CASSQGPAGANVLTF
>TRBV11-2|once|TRBJ2-5
CASSPGQWETQYF
>TRBV7-2|few|TRBJ2-3
CASSLRLAGLTDTQYF
>TRBV12-3/TRBV12-4|NA|TRBJ1-2
CASSSGESTF
>TRBV2|NA|TRBJ2-7
CASRDFGTSGEQYF
>TRBV4-1|NA|TRBJ2-5
CASSFQRGSRETQYF
>TRBV20-1|few|TRBJ1-5
CSATKGQGINQPQHF
>TRBV11-1|NA|TRBJ2-3
CASSPTGGSTDTQYF
>TRBV12-3/TRBV12-4|few|TRBJ2-7
CASSLGQFEQYF
>TRBV7-6|few|TRBJ1-6
CASSLRGSPLHF
>TRBV7-8|NA|TRBJ2-1
CASSSRLARGSDNEQFF
>TRBV13|NA|TRBJ1-2
CASSLNTGVPHYGYTF
>TRBV4-1|NA|TRBJ1-1
CASSQDRGPGEAFF
>TRBV13|NA|TRBJ2-4
CASSLDGYEGTRAKNIQYF
>TRBV7-2|few|TRBJ1-2
CASTLAPGSGLLNYGYTF
>TRBV27|few|TRBJ2-5
CASSLFYQETQYF
>TRBV6-6|few|TRBJ2-2
CASTVTSGELFF
>TRBV12-3/TRBV12-4|NA|TRBJ1-1
CASSRGGWNTEAFF
>TRBV7-9|NA|TRBJ1-2
CASSSPGDREVYGYTF
>TRBV5-1|few|TRBJ2-1
CASSPGRDRVAIHNEQFF
>TRBV7-2|few|TRBJ1-5
CASSLGSPDTNQPQHF
>TRBV25-1|NA|TRBJ1-1
CASKRGGSTEAFF
>TRBV24-1|NA|TRBJ2-7
CATSDTGTWPYEQYF
>TRBV20-1|NA|TRBJ1-1
CSARDRGNTEAFF
>TRBV6-2/TRBV6-3|few|TRBJ1-5
CASRDLQGVIDQPQHF
>TRBV12-3/TRBV12-4|few|TRBJ2-2
CASSYAGLHTGELFF
>TRBV25-1|NA|TRBJ2-1
CASNEGGGYNEQFF
>TRBV7-9|NA|TRBJ2-3
CASSSPRWNLTDTQYF
>TRBV11-2|few|TRBJ2-3
CASNVKRGATTDTQYF
>TRBV6-2/TRBV6-3|NA|TRBJ2-1
CASSYYSSSYNEQFF
>TRBV12-5|few|TRBJ2-1
CASGQGLAWDNEQFF
>TRBV11-2|NA|TRBJ2-1
CASSSPLAGGIYNEQFF
>TRBV29-1|NA|TRBJ1-4
CSVDGDNNEKLFF
>TRBV7-2|NA|TRBJ1-2
CASSLDLPGGHYGYTF
>TRBV10-3|NA|TRBJ1-1
CASTPGTNTEAFF
>TRBV7-9|NA|TRBJ2-7
CASSPQGVPYEQYF
>TRBV7-9|NA|TRBJ1-5
CASSTGGQPQHF
>TRBV4-1|few|TRBJ2-7
CASSQGVGTGDEQYF
>TRBV27|few|TRBJ2-1
CASSFFDRSSYNEQFF
>TRBV12-3/TRBV12-4|NA|TRBJ1-2
CASSPLIGYGYTF
>TRBV12-3/TRBV12-4|NA|TRBJ2-1
CASSFPGVLSSYNEQFF
>TRBV5-1|few|TRBJ2-1
CASSLASGGRDEQFF
>TRBV12-3/TRBV12-4|few|TRBJ1-1
CASSVGVMNTEAFF
>TRBV20-1|NA|TRBJ1-2
CSASSQGYGYTF
>TRBV9|NA|TRBJ1-1
CASSSSSGPMNTEAFF
>TRBV19|NA|TRBJ1-1
CASSMGQMNTEAFF
>TRBV11-2|few|TRBJ2-5
CASSSPKGRLPQETQYF
>TRBV12-3/TRBV12-4|NA|TRBJ1-5
CASSPRTGTYQPQHF
>TRBV6-1|NA|TRBJ2-6
CASSFDSSGANVLTF
>TRBV7-9|few|TRBJ2-7
CASSSLLTSGAPYEQYF